This T cell receptor (beta chain) was recorded in a study of T-cell memory formation after mild COVID-19. Study as a whole: Across donors, TCR clusters were largely donor specific.

The CDR3 contains 13 residues. V lost 4 bases and J 7 bases, leaving 11 bases between the germline ends. The V gene's germline CDR1 is LGHNA and CDR2 YSLEER. TCRdb used MiXCR to reprocess the 5' RACE reads, holding one entry per CDR3 protein. This table has about 40,000 distinct CDR3 sequences, 5% to 7% appearing once. This clonotype was counted only a few times. Specimen: PBMCs or a T cell subset sorted from them (not recorded which). The gene calls are TRBV4-3 and TRBJ2-1, with D possibly being TRBD2 (6 bases). The source is an adult who had mild COVID-19 (a few samples of this study predate the infection). Cell type and time point are not known. The CDR3 region has the DNA TGCGCCAGCAGCCCCGAGACTAGAAATGAGCAGTTCTTC. Protein product: CASSPETRNEQFF.